Below, 5 T cell receptor beta chains from the same sample are listed, as sequenced in a study of blood T cell repertoires in COVID-19. TCRdb's table, derived via immunoSEQ multiplex PCR, lists solely in-frame clones and lacks some. The table has around 150,000 clones, roughly 83% seen once. The sequenced material came from PBMCs or T cells enriched from blood (not recorded which). These receptors were collected from a man in his 70s who had been exposed to COVID-19.

The chain joins TRBV21-1 to TRBJ1-1; the table's D gene call, TRBD1, was not cross checked with the DNA. TRBV21-1 is a listed pseudogene. The CDR3 extends over 13 amino acids. The CDR3 sequence: CASWTGSNTEAFF. The CDR3 bases are TGTGCCAGCTGGACAGGTTCGAACACTGAAGCTTTCTTT.

The chain links TRBV7-2 to TRBJ2-7; D gene unclear. The V gene lost 3 bases and the J gene lost 2 bases, with 8 bases spanning the gap. The CDR3 sequence is 13 residues long. Germline V gene sequence: CDR1 SGHTA, CDR2 FQGNSA. DNA for the CDR3: TGTGCCAGCAGCTTGGGCAGGACCTACGAGCAGTACTTC. Amino acids: CASSLGRTYEQYF.

This sequence joins TRBV4-3 and TRBJ2-2; 9 bases map to TRBD2. The CDR3 extends over 15 amino acids. Germline loops: CDR1 LGHNA, CDR2 YSLEER. With V trimmed by 1 base and J by 7 bases, 4 bases remained unmatched. The CDR3 DNA sequence: TGCGCCAGCAGCCAAGTAGCGGGAGACAACGGGGAGCTGTTTTTT. Its protein is CASSQVAGDNGELFF.

This clone was observed once. J is TRBJ1-5 and V is TRBV28; maybe TRBD1 (5 bases). The germline V gene has CDR1 MDHEN and CDR2 SYDVKM. This CDR3 is built from 14 residues. Trimming cost V 6 bases and J 2 bases, with 11 bases left between them. CDR3 bases: TGTGCCAGCAGGGGGCACCCTGGCAATCAGCCCCAGCATTTT. This gives the protein CASRGHPGNQPQHF.

The CDR3 region has the DNA TGCAGCGTTGACCCGGGAGGTTACGAGCAGTACTTC. It encodes CSVDPGGYEQYF. This rearrangement joins TRBV29-1 to TRBJ2-7; 7 positions match TRBD2. This CDR3 has 12 amino acids. CDR1 is SQVTM and CDR2 is ANQGSEA in the germline V gene. Germline trimming cut 3 bases from V and 4 bases from J; bases unmatched to any gene: 3.